This T cell receptor (beta chain) stems from a study of T cell responses to AZD1222 COVID-19 vaccine. In the case of this clone: The antigen is undetermined. Other DNA variants within this sample encode the same CDR3.

TCRdb's table, derived via immunoSEQ multiplex PCR, lists solely in-frame clones and lacks some. The sample shows more than 100,000 clones, 85% to 90% of them seen only once. Findings and caveats of the study: Targeting of unmutated variant regions was reportedly seen in nearly half of spike-specific TCRs. Dominant at 160-218 and 743-854, vaccine-associated CD4 TCRs also spanned spike. Baseline seropositives among AZD1222 recipients totaled only 5 to 7.

The source was peripheral blood, collected on day 0 of AZD1222 vaccination. The TCR was taken from an adult in good health.

CDR3 in amino acids: CASSYSRAGGYEQYF. For the CDR3, the DNA is TGTGCCAGCAGTTACTCGAGGGCGGGGGGCTACGAGCAGTACTTC. The gene calls are TRBV6-5 and TRBJ2-7, with 8 bases matching TRBD2. This CDR3 spans 15 amino acids. Per the germline V gene, CDR1 is MNHEY and CDR2 is SVGAGI. The ends lost 0 bases at V and 3 bases at J; junction bases unmatched: 4.